These T cell receptor beta chains were read from a single sample in a study of blood T cells in healthy people across ages. TCRdb used MiXCR to reprocess the 5' RACE reads, holding one entry per CDR3 protein. The sample holds fewer than 700,000 distinct CDR3 sequences, under 55% seen once. What was sequenced was blood. The receptors derive from an older man in good health. The CDR3 runs from the conserved cysteine through the conserved F or W. D genes are given only for firm matches. Clone size is shown for a subset of rows, as once, few, many or a class of expanded clone.

many	TRBD2	TRBJ2-7	TRBV6-5	TGTGCCAGCAGCCCATACCCCGGGGGGGTCTACGAGCAGTACTTC	CASSPYPGGVYEQYF
many	.	TRBJ2-7	TRBV9	TGTGCCAGCAGCCGGACGGACTCCTACGAGCAGTACTTC	CASSRTDSYEQYF
.	.	TRBJ2-4	TRBV27	TGTGCCAGCAGTCCAATGGACAGAGCCAAAAACATTCAGTACTTC	CASSPMDRAKNIQYF
.	TRBD1	TRBJ2-1	TRBV12-3/TRBV12-4	TGTGCCAGCAGAGGGACAGGGGGCTACAATGAGCAGTTCTTC	CASRGTGGYNEQFF
.	TRBD2	TRBJ2-1	TRBV7-2	TGTGCCAGCAGCTTCTTCCCGGGGGGTACATGGAATGAGCAGTTCTTC	CASSFFPGGTWNEQFF
.	.	TRBJ1-1	TRBV21-1	TGTGCCAGCGGGTCAGGGATGGATGGAGCTGAAGCTTTCTTT	CASGSGMDGAEAFF
.	.	TRBJ2-5	TRBV2	TGTGCCAGCAGTGAATCACGATTGGGGAAGACCCAGTACTTC	CASSESRLGKTQYF
.	TRBD2	TRBJ2-3	TRBV15	TGTGCCACCAGCGAGGGACTAGCGGATACAGATACGCAGTATTTT	CATSEGLADTDTQYF
.	.	TRBJ2-3	TRBV27	TGTGCCAGCAGTTTTTTGGCTGCAGATACGCAGTATTTT	CASSFLAADTQYF
many	.	TRBJ2-5	TRBV6-5	TGTGCCAGTGTAAGGGGGAGGGGTATGGGAGAGACCCAGTACTTC	CASVRGRGMGETQYF
few	TRBD1	TRBJ2-3	TRBV20-1	TGCAGTGCTAGCTTGCGGACAGGGAGCACAGATACGCAGTATTTT	CSASLRTGSTDTQYF
.	TRBD2	TRBJ2-1	TRBV28	TGTGCCAGCAGTTTCCCCCGACTAGCGGGAGTCGGCTACAATGAGCAGTTCTTC	CASSFPRLAGVGYNEQFF
.	.	TRBJ1-2	TRBV2	TGTGCCAGCAAGGGGGGGCCTTCGAATGGCTACACCTTC	CASKGGPSNGYTF
few	.	TRBJ1-2	TRBV29-1	TGCAGCGGAACAGGGTCTAGTGGCTACACCTTC	CSGTGSSGYTF
few	.	TRBJ2-3	TRBV9	TGTGCCAGCAGCAAACTACGGGGGGCCGGCACAGATACGCAGTATTTT	CASSKLRGAGTDTQYF
.	TRBD2	TRBJ2-1	TRBV6-2/TRBV6-3	TGTGCCAGCAGTCACAGGACTAGCGAAGACAATGAGCAGTTCTTC	CASSHRTSEDNEQFF
.	.	TRBJ2-5	TRBV29-1	TGCAGCGCTGCCGGAGCACCAGGACAAGAGACCCAGTACTTC	CSAAGAPGQETQYF
.	.	TRBJ1-5	TRBV6-2/TRBV6-3	TGTGCCAGCAGTGACACGACTCGCAGTCAGCCCCAGCATTTT	CASSDTTRSQPQHF
.	.	TRBJ1-2	TRBV29-1	TGCAGCGTTGTAAGTGACATCAACTATGGCTACACCTTC	CSVVSDINYGYTF
.	TRBD2	TRBJ2-3	TRBV7-9	TGTGCCAGCAGCACTACGGGACTAGCGGGGGGCACAGATACGCAGTATTTT	CASSTTGLAGGTDTQYF
.	TRBD2	TRBJ2-1	TRBV11-2	TGTGCCAGCAGAGGACTAGCGGGAGCACGTTTAACCTACAATGAGCAGTTCTTC	CASRGLAGARLTYNEQFF
.	.	TRBJ2-1	TRBV7-9	TGTGCCAGCACCATGTGGGGGGGCGGGGGCCTCAAAGACAATGAGCAGTTCTTC	CASTMWGGGGLKDNEQFF
.	.	TRBJ1-6	TRBV20-1	TGCAGTGCACCGGGGAGTCAGGGATCGTATAATTCACCCCTCCACTTT	CSAPGSQGSYNSPLHF
many	.	TRBJ2-7	TRBV6-6	TGTGCCAGCAGACCTGACATGGACGAGCAGTACTTC	CASRPDMDEQYF
few	.	TRBJ1-2	TRBV4-3	TGCGCCAGCAGCCAACGACAGGCCCGTGGCTACACCTTC	CASSQRQARGYTF
.	.	TRBJ2-1	TRBV20-1	TGCAGTGCCAGCGACAGCCCCTACAATGAGCAGTTCTTC	CSASDSPYNEQFF
.	.	TRBJ2-7	TRBV4-1	TGCGCCAGCAGCCAACGAGCGGGTTCTACCTACGAGCAGTACTTC	CASSQRAGSTYEQYF
many	.	TRBJ1-6	TRBV4-3	TGCGCCAGCAGCCAAGATACTTTGTCACAGGCCAATTCACCCCTCCACTTT	CASSQDTLSQANSPLHF
.	TRBD1	TRBJ2-5	TRBV6-5	TGTGCCAGCAGCGGGACAGCCAAAGAGACCCAGTACTTC	CASSGTAKETQYF
.	TRBD1	TRBJ2-3	TRBV5-1	TGCGCCAGCAGCTTGGCCTCGGGACAGGAGGGCACAGATACGCAGTATTTT	CASSLASGQEGTDTQYF
.	TRBD2	TRBJ2-7	TRBV6-7	TGTGCCAGCAGCCCTGAACCGGGACTAGCGGACAATGAGCAGTACTTC	CASSPEPGLADNEQYF
.	.	TRBJ2-1	TRBV10-3	TGTGCCAACGGGAAAATTAACAATGAGCAGTTCTTC	CANGKINNEQFF
.	TRBD2	TRBJ2-5	TRBV11-3	TGTGCCAGCAGCCTGGGACTAGCGGGGGGCCTTATTCAAGAGACCCAGTACTTC	CASSLGLAGGLIQETQYF
.	.	TRBJ2-7	TRBV7-2	TGTGCCAGCAGCTCAGCTTATCCGGTCGGGCAGTACTTC	CASSSAYPVGQYF
.	.	TRBJ2-1	TRBV6-2/TRBV6-3	TGTGCCAGCAGCCCGACTAGTCCCGGAGAGCAGTTCTTC	CASSPTSPGEQFF
few	.	TRBJ1-2	TRBV7-9	TGTGCCAGCAGCGGGACGGCCTTGAGGAGCTACACCTTC	CASSGTALRSYTF
.	.	TRBJ1-2	TRBV7-2	TGTGCCAGCAGCTTACATATTAGGACAGAGTACTATGGCTACACCTTC	CASSLHIRTEYYGYTF
.	.	TRBJ2-3	TRBV28	TGTGCCAGCACCCTTCCCATGGAGGATACGCAGTATTTT	CASTLPMEDTQYF
.	TRBD1	TRBJ1-2	TRBV10-2	TGCGCCAGCAGTGAAGGCCCGACAGGGTGGGGCTATGGCTACACCTTC	CASSEGPTGWGYGYTF
.	TRBD2	TRBJ2-3	TRBV12-3/TRBV12-4	TGTGCCAGCAGTTCGACTAGCGGGGGGGCCACAGATACGCAGTATTTT	CASSSTSGGATDTQYF
.	TRBD1	TRBJ2-7	TRBV3-1	TGTGCCAGCAGCCCCGAGGGCCAGGGGGATTCCGACGAGCAGTACTTC	CASSPEGQGDSDEQYF
.	.	TRBJ2-7	TRBV7-2	TGTGCCAGCAGCTTAAGGACAGGGGTGGCTAGCGGGAGCCACGAGCAGTACTTC	CASSLRTGVASGSHEQYF
.	.	TRBJ2-2	TRBV5-1	TGCGCCAGCAAAACAGGGTTAAGCACCGGGGAGCTGTTTTTT	CASKTGLSTGELFF
.	.	TRBJ2-3	TRBV3-1	TGTGCCAGCAGCCATAATCCCTCAAGCACAGATACGCAGTATTTT	CASSHNPSSTDTQYF
many	.	TRBJ1-1	TRBV6-6	TGTGCCAGCAGCCTCCAGCAGTTACGGAACAGGGTTAACACTGAAGCTTTCTTT	CASSLQQLRNRVNTEAFF
.	.	TRBJ1-4	TRBV20-1	TGCAGTGCTAGAGCGAAATCGGGGTGGTCTAATGAAAAACTGTTTTTT	CSARAKSGWSNEKLFF
.	.	TRBJ1-4	TRBV7-2	TGTGCCAGCAGCTCCTCGTGGGCAGATGAAAAACTGTTTTTT	CASSSSWADEKLFF
.	TRBD2	TRBJ2-1	TRBV20-1	TGCAGTGCCGCCCTAGCGGGGGGGACCAATGAGCAGTTCTTC	CSAALAGGTNEQFF
few	TRBD2	TRBJ2-1	TRBV10-3	TGTGCCATCAGTGGGGGGGGGGATGGCTACAATGAGCAGTTCTTC	CAISGGGDGYNEQFF
many	.	TRBJ1-2	TRBV6-6	TGTGCCAGCAGTTATGAGCCAACGGACGCCTATGGCTACACCTTC	CASSYEPTDAYGYTF
.	.	TRBJ2-7	TRBV12-3/TRBV12-4	TGTGCCAGCAGTTCCAGACTCACCTCGGGGTACTTC	CASSSRLTSGYF
.	TRBD2	TRBJ2-1	TRBV9	TGTGGCAGCAGCGTAGACCCACTAGCTAGCGGGCGCTATGAGCAGTTCTTC	CGSSVDPLASGRYEQFF
.	TRBD2	TRBJ2-7	TRBV20-1	TGCAGTGGGGGTAGCGGGAGTTACGAGCAGTACTTC	CSGGSGSYEQYF
.	.	TRBJ2-3	TRBV7-3	TGTGCCAGCAGCGTCAATCCCCCCGGGGCTGGAGATACGCAGTATTTT	CASSVNPPGAGDTQYF
.	TRBD2	TRBJ2-1	TRBV28	TGTGCCAGCAGTTGGACTAGCGGAAAGCAGTTCTTC	CASSWTSGKQFF
few	.	TRBJ2-1	TRBV5-1	TGCGCCAGCAGCATAAACAACCCGGGGGATGAGCAGTTCTTC	CASSINNPGDEQFF
many	.	TRBJ2-5	TRBV7-9	TGTGCCAGCAGCTTATCTCAGGGAGAGACCCAGTACTTC	CASSLSQGETQYF
.	.	TRBJ2-7	TRBV9	TGTGCCAGCAGCCCCTCCGGACATAACCACGAGCAGTACTTC	CASSPSGHNHEQYF
.	TRBD1	TRBJ2-7	TRBV27	TGTGCCAGCAGTTTATCGCGACAGGGGATCTACGAGCAGTACTTC	CASSLSRQGIYEQYF
.	.	TRBJ2-1	TRBV6-5	TGTGCCAGCAGCCTGGGCCGGGACGTACCCTACACTGAGCAGTTCTTC	CASSLGRDVPYTEQFF